This TCR beta chain derives from a study of blood T cell repertoires in COVID-19. Study at large: COVID-19 samples from acute and convalescent phases originated in the United States, Italy and Spain. Sources were T cells, B-cell-depleted T cells, or PBMCs; the material itself was cDNA or gDNA.

CDR1 is SGHRS, CDR2 YFSETQ, per germline. Between the trimmed V and J ends, which lost 4 bases and 0 bases, there was a span of 18 bases. The CDR3 covers 17 residues. Per the original methods: The assay estimated nucleated cells by amplifying reference gene primers. Clones were sequenced by immunoSEQ multiplex PCR, and TCRdb holds only the in-frame ones, with some missing. The DNA was the basis for D and trimming; V, J and clone size are from that table. The sample shows more than 200,000 clones, about 85% of them seen only once. The V and J genes are TRBV5-1 and TRBJ2-3; weak D call: TRBD1 (5 bases). The source of this sequence is a man between 18 and 35 years old with active or convalescent COVID-19. Sequenced: peripheral blood. The CDR3 nucleotides read TGCGCCAGCAGCCCAGGGTTGCTGGCCACTAGCACAGATACGCAGTATTTT. Translation: CASSPGLLATSTDTQYF.